The rows below give T cell receptor beta chains drawn from one sample of a study of blood T cell repertoires in COVID-19. Data came from immunoSEQ multiplex PCR; TCRdb stores just in-frame clones and leaves some out. The data show some 200,000 clones, 94% seen once. Sequences were obtained from peripheral blood. The receptors shown here come from a young man with COVID-19, enrolled during active disease. Each CDR3 is given with its conserved first and last residue. Fields, in order: CDR3 length, clone size, D gene, V gene, J gene, CDR3 protein, CDR3 DNA. The D gene is left open where the match is weak. Clone size appears in some rows only: once, few, many, or a class for an expanded clone.

>13|once|-|TRBV1|TRBJ2-6
CTSSSLWANVLTF
TGCACCAGCAGTTCTCTCTGGGCCAACGTCCTGACTTTC
>14|-|TRBD1|TRBV11-2|TRBJ1-1
CASSFGQGAKRAFF
TGTGCCAGCAGTTTCGGACAGGGGGCTAAGAGGGCTTTCTTT
>13|-|-|TRBV19|TRBJ2-5
CATAGRASETQYF
TGTGCCACCGCTGGGAGAGCCTCAGAGACCCAGTACTTC
>12|-|TRBD1|TRBV7-9|TRBJ1-1
CASSFLQGRAFF
TGTGCCAGCAGTTTTCTACAGGGGCGAGCTTTCTTT
>15|once|-|TRBV7-9|TRBJ2-5
CASSLRQEGPETQYF
TGTGCCAGCAGCTTACGCCAGGAGGGGCCAGAGACCCAGTACTTC
>14|-|TRBD1|TRBV7-2|TRBJ1-2
CASSTGQIIYGYTF
TGTGCCAGCAGCACGGGACAGATAATCTATGGCTACACCTTC
>14|-|-|TRBV6-6|TRBJ2-1
CASSYGSGYNEQFF
TGTGCCAGCAGTTACGGAAGCGGGTACAATGAGCAGTTCTTC
>13|-|-|TRBV19|TRBJ1-2
CASRGQKDSGYTF
TGTGCCAGCCGCGGGCAGAAGGATTCTGGCTACACCTTC
>15|once|TRBD1|TRBV4-1|TRBJ1-1
CASSRTGNGWTEAFF
TGCGCCAGCAGTAGGACAGGCAACGGGTGGACTGAAGCTTTCTTT
>14|-|-|TRBV6-5|TRBJ1-1
CASRYGQRVGEAFF
TGTGCCAGCAGATACGGACAGAGGGTTGGTGAAGCTTTCTTT
>12|few|-|TRBV19|TRBJ2-1
CASSTARNEQFF
TGTGCCAGTAGTACCGCTAGGAATGAGCAGTTCTTC
>15|-|TRBD1|TRBV6-5|TRBJ1-1
CASSYSTGVGTEAFF
TGTGCCAGCAGTTACTCGACAGGGGTGGGCACTGAAGCTTTCTTT
>14|-|-|TRBV19|TRBJ1-2
CASSSGTTNYGYTF
TGTGCCAGTAGTTCTGGGACAACTAACTATGGCTACACCTTC
>14|-|-|TRBV19|TRBJ2-3
CASSIRRGADTQYF
TGTGCCAGTAGTATAAGGAGGGGAGCAGATACGCAGTATTTT
>13|-|-|TRBV7-2|TRBJ1-5
CASSLGGHQPQHF
TGTGCCAGCAGCTTAGGGGGCCATCAGCCCCAGCATTTT
>12|-|-|TRBV11-2|TRBJ1-1
CASSPAGTEAFF
TGTGCCAGCAGCCCAGCCGGGACAGAAGCTTTCTTT
>14|-|TRBD1|TRBV6-5|TRBJ2-7
CATEYGQGLREQYF
TGTGCCACCGAATACGGACAGGGGCTAAGGGAGCAGTACTTC
>13|-|-|TRBV6-5|TRBJ1-4
CASSRTANEKLFF
TGTGCCAGCAGTCGGACAGCTAATGAAAAACTGTTTTTT
>16|-|TRBD2|TRBV5-6|TRBJ2-5
CASSLYLAGEGETQYF
TGTGCCAGCAGCTTGTATCTAGCGGGGGAAGGAGAGACCCAGTACTTC
>15|once|TRBD2|TRBV27|TRBJ2-7
CASSSGLAGIYEQYF
TGTGCCAGCAGCTCAGGACTAGCGGGTATCTACGAGCAGTACTTC
>18|-|TRBD2|TRBV5-6|TRBJ2-5
CASSIGLAGGPHQETQYF
TGTGCCAGCAGTATCGGACTAGCGGGGGGGCCTCACCAAGAGACCCAGTACTTC
>14|-|-|TRBV12-5|TRBJ2-7
CACRTGTSSYEQYF
TGTGCTTGTAGAACCGGGACATCCTCCTACGAGCAGTACTTC
>12|-|-|TRBV29-1|TRBJ2-3
CSVVPGANTQYF
TGCAGCGTTGTTCCAGGGGCAAATACGCAGTATTTT
>17|-|-|TRBV3-1/TRBV3-2|TRBJ1-2
CASSQDAGVWGNYGYTF
TGTGCCAGCAGCCAAGATGCCGGGGTTTGGGGTAACTATGGCTACACCTTC
>17|-|-|TRBV3-1/TRBV3-2|TRBJ1-1
CASSQEVPGHRPTEAFF
TGTGCCAGCAGCCAAGAGGTGCCGGGACACCGGCCCACTGAAGCTTTCTTT
>13|once|TRBD1|TRBV6-6|TRBJ2-2
CASSPTGPGELFF
TGTGCCAGCAGCCCGACAGGGCCCGGGGAGCTGTTTTTT
>13|-|-|TRBV6-5|TRBJ1-2
CASHKAAGHGYTF
TGTGCCAGCCATAAGGCTGCGGGTCATGGCTACACCTTC
>12|few|-|TRBV28|TRBJ1-5
CASRDSPQPQHF
TGTGCCAGCAGGGACTCCCCCCAGCCCCAGCATTTT
>14|-|TRBD1|TRBV3-1/TRBV3-2|TRBJ1-3
CASSRTGAGNTIYF
TGTGCCAGCAGCCGGACAGGGGCAGGAAACACCATATATTTT
>16|once|TRBD2|TRBV5-1|TRBJ2-7
CASSASLAGAFYEQYF
TGCGCCAGCAGCGCATCTCTAGCGGGGGCATTCTACGAGCAGTACTTC
>12|once|-|TRBV30|TRBJ2-3
CAWRPGGDTQYF
TGTGCCTGGAGACCCGGCGGGGATACGCAGTATTTT
>14|-|-|TRBV6-5|TRBJ1-5
CASSTVAIDQPQHF
TGTGCCAGCAGTACAGTGGCGATCGATCAGCCCCAGCATTTT
>13|-|-|TRBV27|TRBJ2-1
CASSLSLYNEQFF
TGTGCCAGCAGTTTATCCTTGTACAATGAGCAGTTCTTC
>15|-|-|TRBV27|TRBJ1-6
CASSFSSSYNSPLHF
TGTGCCAGCAGTTTTTCTAGCTCCTATAATTCACCCCTCCACTTT
>13|once|-|TRBV29-1|TRBJ1-3
CSVEGLTGNTIYF
TGCAGCGTTGAAGGGCTTACTGGAAACACCATATATTTT
>15|-|TRBD2|TRBV14|TRBJ2-1
CASSSLAGGYNEQFF
TGTGCCAGCAGCAGTCTAGCGGGGGGATACAATGAGCAGTTCTTC
>12|-|-|TRBV25-1|TRBJ2-7
CASNSNSYEQYF
TGTGCCAGCAATTCAAATTCCTACGAGCAGTACTTC
>12|-|-|TRBV6-5|TRBJ1-2
CASKAGSFGYTF
TGTGCCAGCAAGGCAGGCTCGTTTGGCTACACCTTC
>17|-|TRBD2|TRBV5-4|TRBJ2-2
CASSSGLAAAYTGELFF
TGTGCCAGCAGCTCCGGACTAGCGGCCGCCTACACCGGGGAGCTGTTTTTT
>13|-|-|TRBV9|TRBJ2-3
CASSLRVEDTQYF
TGTGCCAGCAGCCTCCGGGTTGAAGATACGCAGTATTTT
>15|-|-|TRBV3-1/TRBV3-2|TRBJ1-3
CASSQGGGTAPTIYF
TGTGCCAGCAGCCAAGGTGGGGGCACCGCTCCCACCATATATTTT
>16|-|TRBD1|TRBV27|TRBJ2-7
CASSFGQGPSSYEQYF
TGTGCCAGCAGTTTCGGACAGGGACCTTCTTCCTACGAGCAGTACTTC
>15|once|TRBD2|TRBV29-1|TRBJ2-1
CSVEPAGEWYNEQFF
TGCAGCGTTGAACCAGCGGGGGAATGGTACAATGAGCAGTTCTTC
>17|-|-|TRBV18|TRBJ1-5
CASSPQGAGSGNQPQHF
TGTGCCAGCTCACCCCAAGGGGCAGGGTCGGGCAATCAGCCCCAGCATTTT
>15|-|-|TRBV6-2/TRBV6-3|TRBJ2-7
CASSYMTATYYEQYF
TGTGCCAGCAGTTACATGACAGCTACTTACTACGAGCAGTACTTC
>14|once|TRBD1|TRBV12-5|TRBJ2-7
CASGYGQGEDEQYF
TGTGCTAGTGGTTACGGACAGGGTGAGGACGAGCAGTACTTC
>12|-|TRBD1|TRBV28|TRBJ1-6
CASGTGGSPLHF
TGTGCCAGCGGGACAGGAGGCTCACCCCTCCACTTT
>15|-|-|TRBV6-1|TRBJ1-2
CASSEEAGRPYGYTF
TGTGCCAGCAGTGAAGAGGCAGGCCGTCCCTATGGCTACACCTTC
>13|-|-|TRBV9|TRBJ2-3
CASSVENFDTQYF
TGTGCCAGCAGCGTAGAAAACTTCGATACGCAGTATTTT
>13|-|-|TRBV19|TRBJ1-1
CASNPGMNTEAFF
TGTGCCAGTAACCCCGGGATGAACACTGAAGCTTTCTTT
>16|-|-|TRBV7-6|TRBJ2-7
CASSPRRGGSSYEQYF
TGTGCCAGCAGCCCGCGTAGGGGGGGGAGCTCCTACGAGCAGTACTTC
>14|-|-|TRBV23-1|TRBJ1-2
CAPLCWGLDYGYTF
TGCGCCCCCCTCTGTTGGGGGCTGGACTATGGCTACACCTTC
>11|-|-|TRBV2|TRBJ2-7
CASSSDLVEYF
TGTGCCAGCAGTTCTGACTTGGTAGAGTACTTC